The clone carrying this T cell receptor beta chain was recorded at least ten times. This record belongs to a study of T cells after yellow fever vaccination. TCRdb processed the 5' RACE reads anew with MiXCR; each CDR3 protein has one entry. Found here are fewer than 450,000 distinct CDR3 sequences, 7% to 9% of them singletons; the top ten hold approximately 15%. The source was PBMCs, collected roughly seven weeks after the first yellow fever vaccination. The TCR sequence derives from a man between 18 and 29 years old who received the YFV17D yellow fever vaccine.

The CDR3 loop is CASRHEAGGGDTQYF. The DNA of the CDR3 is TGTGCCAGCAGACACGAAGCGGGGGGAGGTGATACGCAGTATTTT. The V call is TRBV7-8, the J call TRBJ2-3; the match to TRBD2 covers 9 bases. Germline loops: CDR1 SGHVS, CDR2 FQNEAQ. V was pared by 6 bases and J by 6 bases, with 10 bases of the junction left unmatched. The CDR3 is made up of 15 amino acids.